This T cell receptor (beta chain) was sequenced during a study of shared clonotypes between healthy human individuals. Germline V gene lookup returns CDR1 MNHEY and CDR2 SVGAGI. Unmatched junction bases numbered 5, after V lost 7 bases and J lost 1 base. The length of the CDR3 is 14 residues. Only one count was recorded for this clone. Some clones are missing from TCRdb's copy, which holds only in-frame ones; the method was immunoSEQ multiplex PCR. The table lists 2 million to 2.5 million clones, 90% to 96% of them singletons. The TCR sequence derives from a man younger than 35 in good health. The rearrangement links TRBV6-5 to TRBJ1-1; 8 bases line up with TRBD1. Material: naive CD4+ T cells sorted from blood. Subset: CD45RA+ positively selected. CDR3 in DNA: TGTGCCAGCACCAGAACAGGGGGGAACACTGAAGCTTTCTTT. The encoded protein is CASTRTGGNTEAFF.